Listed below are T cell receptor beta chains from one sample, sequenced in a study of blood T cell repertoires in COVID-19. Profiled with immunoSEQ multiplex PCR; TCRdb holds only in-frame clones, not every one. In the table there are 300,000 to 450,000 clones, around 89% of which are singletons. The sequenced material came from peripheral blood. The receptors stem from a woman aged 25 to 39 with COVID-19, enrolled during active disease. The CDR3 runs from the conserved cysteine through the conserved F or W. A D gene is named only where the DNA matches it firmly. Clone size, where shown, is once, few, many, or a class for clones that have expanded.

TRBJ1-5	16	TRBV19	-	-	TGTGCCAGTAGTATCGGGTCGTACAATGGCAATCAGCCCCAGCATTTT	CASSIGSYNGNQPQHF
TRBJ1-5	16	TRBV6-6	-	-	TGTGCCAGCAGGCGGGGGGCGGGGAATAGCAATCAGCCCCAGCATTTT	CASRRGAGNSNQPQHF
TRBJ2-3	16	TRBV6-5	few	TRBD1	TGTGCCAGCAGTTCTCTGGACAGGGGGCGAGCAGATACGCAGTATTTT	CASSSLDRGRADTQYF
TRBJ2-3	16	TRBV4-1	-	TRBD2	TGCGCCAGCAGCCAAGGCGGAGGTAGCGGGGGAGATACGCAGTATTTT	CASSQGGGSGGDTQYF
TRBJ2-1	15	TRBV4-1	-	TRBD2	TGCGCCAGCAGCTTGCTAGCGGACTCCTACAATGAGCAGTTCTTC	CASSLLADSYNEQFF
TRBJ1-2	14	TRBV25-1	-	-	TGTGCCAGCAGTGAACGGGGGGGAGGGTCAGGCTACACCTTC	CASSERGGGSGYTF
TRBJ2-5	14	TRBV6-5	-	TRBD1	TGTGCCAGCAGCCAGACGGACAGGGTCCGGACCCAGTACTTC	CASSQTDRVRTQYF
TRBJ2-6	17	TRBV10-3	-	TRBD1	TGTGCCATCAGTGGACAGGGGGCAACCTCTGGGGCCAACGTCCTGACTTTC	CAISGQGATSGANVLTF
TRBJ1-3	16	TRBV5-1	-	-	TGCGCCAGCAGCTTGACGACACCCTTCTCTGGAAACACCATATATTTT	CASSLTTPFSGNTIYF
TRBJ1-1	15	TRBV19	-	TRBD1	TGTGCCAGTGGCAGGGGGCCATCCATGAACACTGAAGCTTTCTTT	CASGRGPSMNTEAFF
TRBJ2-6	12	TRBV12-3/TRBV12-4	-	-	TGTGCCAGCAGGAGGCACCTTAGCGTCCTGACTTTC	CASRRHLSVLTF
TRBJ2-5	13	TRBV10-3	-	-	TGTGCCATCAGTGGCTTGAGGGAAGAGACCCAGTACTTC	CAISGLREETQYF
TRBJ2-3	16	TRBV5-4	-	TRBD2	TGTGCCAGCAGCCCGGACCTAGCGGGAGCGAGAGATACGCAGTATTTT	CASSPDLAGARDTQYF